This note documents a single T cell receptor beta chain sequence. This sample is part of a study of response to subunit inactivated influenza vaccine. MiXCR, run by TCRdb on the RT-PCR reads, gives a single entry per CDR3 protein. The sample consists of about 480,000 distinct CDR3 sequences, approximately 11% of them appearing once. Germline assignment: CDR1 MDHEN and CDR2 SYDVKM. The junction had 9 bases not matched to a gene; V was cut back by 6 bases and J by 2 bases. This CDR3 spans 15 amino acids. The chain carries TRBV28 and TRBJ2-7; TRBD2 matches 8 bases. The sequenced sample was PBMCs from blood, obtained around seven weeks after vaccination. This clonotype was sampled from a man aged 50 or older who received an inactivated influenza vaccine. The CDR3 region is CASSRTSGVTYEQYF. CDR3 bases: TGTGCCAGCAGCAGAACTAGCGGAGTTACCTACGAGCAGTACTTC.